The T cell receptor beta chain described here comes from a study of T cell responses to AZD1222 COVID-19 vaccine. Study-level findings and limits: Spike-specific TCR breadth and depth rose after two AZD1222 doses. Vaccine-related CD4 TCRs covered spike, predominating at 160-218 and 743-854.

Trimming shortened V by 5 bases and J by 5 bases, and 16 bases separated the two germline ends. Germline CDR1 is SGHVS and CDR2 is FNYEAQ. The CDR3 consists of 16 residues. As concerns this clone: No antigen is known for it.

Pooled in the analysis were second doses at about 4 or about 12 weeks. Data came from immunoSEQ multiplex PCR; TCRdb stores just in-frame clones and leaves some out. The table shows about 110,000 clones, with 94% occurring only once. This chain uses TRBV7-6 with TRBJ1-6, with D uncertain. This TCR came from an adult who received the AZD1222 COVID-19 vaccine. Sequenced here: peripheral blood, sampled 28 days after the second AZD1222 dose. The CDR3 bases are TGTGCCAGCAGCGCCTTCGAGGGCCTAAATAATTCACCCCTCCACTTT. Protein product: CASSAFEGLNNSPLHF.